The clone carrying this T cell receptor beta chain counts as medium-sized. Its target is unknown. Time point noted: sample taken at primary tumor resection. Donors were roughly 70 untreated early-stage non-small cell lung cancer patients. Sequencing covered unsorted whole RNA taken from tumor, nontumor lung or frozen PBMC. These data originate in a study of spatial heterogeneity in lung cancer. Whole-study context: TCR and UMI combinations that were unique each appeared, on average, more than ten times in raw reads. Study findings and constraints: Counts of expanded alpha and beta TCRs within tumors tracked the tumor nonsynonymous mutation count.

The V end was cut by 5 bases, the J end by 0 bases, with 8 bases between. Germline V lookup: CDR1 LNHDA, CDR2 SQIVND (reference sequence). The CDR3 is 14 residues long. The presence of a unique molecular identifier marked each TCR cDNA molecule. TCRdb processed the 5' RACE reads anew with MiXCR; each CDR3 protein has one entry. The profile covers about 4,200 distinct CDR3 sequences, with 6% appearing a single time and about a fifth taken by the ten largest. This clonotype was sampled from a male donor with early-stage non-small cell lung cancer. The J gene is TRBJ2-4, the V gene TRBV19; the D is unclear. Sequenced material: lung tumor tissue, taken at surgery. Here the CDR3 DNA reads TGTGCCAGTAGTCTGGCAGCAGCCAAAAACATTCAGTACTTC. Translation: CASSLAAAKNIQYF.